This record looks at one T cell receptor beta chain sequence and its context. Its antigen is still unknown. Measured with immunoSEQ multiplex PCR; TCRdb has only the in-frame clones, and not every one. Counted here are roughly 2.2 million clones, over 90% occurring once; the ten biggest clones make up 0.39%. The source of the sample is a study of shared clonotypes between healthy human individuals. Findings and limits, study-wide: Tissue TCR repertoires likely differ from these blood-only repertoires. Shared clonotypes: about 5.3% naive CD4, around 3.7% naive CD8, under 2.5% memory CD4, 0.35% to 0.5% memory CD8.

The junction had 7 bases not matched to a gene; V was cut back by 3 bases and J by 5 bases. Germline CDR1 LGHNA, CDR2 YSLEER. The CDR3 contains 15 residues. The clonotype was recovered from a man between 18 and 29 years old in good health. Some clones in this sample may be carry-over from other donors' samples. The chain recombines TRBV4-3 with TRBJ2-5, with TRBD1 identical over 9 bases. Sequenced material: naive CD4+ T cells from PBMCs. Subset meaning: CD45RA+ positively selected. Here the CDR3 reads CASSQGQGIWETQYF. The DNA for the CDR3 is TGCGCCAGCAGCCAGGGACAGGGTATATGGGAGACCCAGTACTTC.